The present entry profiles one T cell receptor (beta chain) with its context. What antigen it recognizes has not been identified. No base quality information exists; no much larger clone differs at one position. This record belongs to a study of blood T cell repertoires in COVID-19 (dated by TCRdb to about 2020). Looking at the study overall: Collaborator samples came from the United States, Italy and Spain and covered acute and convalescent phases of COVID-19. Deeply sampled blood TCRbeta repertoires from subjects exposed to, actively infected with, or recovered from COVID-19 were included in the dataset. Samples came from the ongoing ImmuneRACE study (first 160 participants) plus 1,254 subjects from 6 global collaborators. The prospective study material was composed of cDNA or gDNA derived from T cells, B-cell-depleted T cells, or PBMCs. Where available, HLA class I and class II types were obtained from metadata supplied by the sample provider rather than from assay-based typing. A freely available public database, intended as a resource for researchers studying the immune response to SARS-CoV-2, is where the repertoires were released. A de-identified subject ID, COVID-19 status, age in years and sex were almost always included in the sample metadata. Beyond this particular receptor, the publication reports: The amount of clinical and demographic metadata varied by source and participant and was provided uncurated.

Collaborating institutions collected whole blood in K2EDTA tubes following their own protocols. Collaborator samples were shipped for TCRbeta analysis as frozen whole blood, isolated PBMCs, or DNA extracted from either sample type. Ends trimmed: V by 5 bases, J by 2 bases; bases unmatched to a gene: 6. Per the germline V gene, SGHAT is the CDR1 and FQNNGV is the CDR2. Counted from cysteine to phenylalanine, this CDR3 has 15 amino acids. This entry keeps only the CDR3 DNA: 45 bases, framed from base 1. TCRbeta CDR3 regions were amplified from genomic DNA by means of the immunoSEQ Assay, a bias-controlled multiplex PCR. As for the authors' bioinformatics: Nucleated cell counts per sample were estimated from amplification of reference gene primers within the assay. To quantify the absolute abundance of each unique TCRbeta CDR3 rearrangement, sequence reads were collapsed and filtered. For each sample, productive Simpson clonality was calculated as the square root of Simpson's diversity index across productive rearrangements. TCRdb took over this immuneACCESS table, retaining in-frame rearrangements with V and J assigned. Such tables are incomplete; in checked studies, under half of the missing clones stem from an unresolved V gene, and the remainder is unexplained. V, J and clone size reflect that table, while D and trimming were determined from the DNA. This sample gives about 310,000 clones in total; roughly 90% of them show up just once. The ten biggest clones cover about 2% of the sample.

The source material was peripheral blood. This TCR derives from a man between 18 and 35 years old with active or convalescent COVID-19. The chain was built from TRBV11-2 and TRBJ2-7, with 10 junctional bases fitting TRBD2. The sequenced DNA: TGTGCCAGCAGCCTCGGGACTAGCGTAACCTACGAGCAGTACTTC. This yields the protein CASSLGTSVTYEQYF.